This TCR beta chain stems from a study of cytomegalovirus exposure and HLA in healthy donors (dated by TCRdb to 2017 to 2019). With respect to the entire study: An earlier analysis of some 550 of the donors reported 250 to 300 Gb of sequence data and approximately 110 million unique TCR beta sequences from about 200 million T cells. About 330 gigabases of sequencing data and roughly 80 million unique TCR sequences made up an early release that covered nearly 650 HLA-typed donors. Of the roughly 400 genotyped donors, approximately 83% fell in the genetic ancestry cluster associated with self-reported Caucasian donors. The study was designed to test whether signatures of past pathogen exposure could be identified by cataloging public T cell receptors. The T cell repertoires of several hundred subjects were profiled by immunosequencing and related to cytomegalovirus serostatus. Besides the first cohort of hundreds of subjects, a separate validation cohort made up of 120 or so different subjects was used. High-throughput TCR immunosequencing, statistical association of individual TCRs with disease status, and machine learning were combined to predict cytomegalovirus infection status. To study patterns of TCR occurrence, a later analysis re-analyzed previously published TCR beta repertoires from 650 to 750 donors and added high-resolution HLA genotyping. Rather than using new phenotypic data, the later analysis identified candidate immune exposures from TCR beta sequences and from how often those sequences occurred across donors. An earlier analysis of more than 450 of the donors used high-throughput TCR beta sequencing to judge whether each TCR beta V gene segment behaved as functional or pseudogenic. Donor age, sex, ethnicity and CMV serostatus were collected together with the repertoire data. In a later genetic analysis, genome-wide SNP genotypes for about 60% of the 666 donors were used, and that subset was treated as a discovery cohort. Every repertoire in the discovery cohort had been generated on one and the same sequencing platform. Both class I and class II loci were covered by HLA typing, at four-digit resolution. The number of typed donors differed by locus: 629-630 for A, B, C, DRB1 and DQB1; some 500 for DQA1; around 610 for DPA1; and 400 to 480 for DPB1. A handful of DR-DQ haplotypes were handled as single units for association and clustering because linkage in the cohort was strong. Across roughly 420 genotyped donors of the cohort, an average of roughly 250,000 unique TCR beta nucleotide sequences per donor were sequenced, and around 19% of those sequences were non-productive. Study-wide conclusions, independent of this receptor: Immune exposure information for the cohort was limited to CMV serostatus. Three of the identified cytomegalovirus-associated TCR beta chains were confirmed in vitro to be specific for cytomegalovirus antigens. In a later genetic analysis, fewer N-insertions in productive TCRs were reported among donors in an Asian-associated ancestry cluster than the approximately 670-donor mean. Cytomegalovirus status was reported to be diagnosed by the classifier with high specificity and sensitivity in both the original and validation cohorts. When HLA alleles, especially DR and DQ, strongly co-occurred, attributing TCR associations to individual alleles was difficult. A further reported finding was that TCR beta sequences accurately predicted the HLA-A and HLA-B alleles for most subjects in the first cohort. In an earlier analysis of approximately 600 of the donors, most TCR beta V segments were observed in productive rearrangements about 87% or about 30% of the time, broadly matching IMGT annotations. Because counts were too low, some 16 rarely observed V segments, including chromosome 9 orphons, were excluded from the earlier analysis of under 650 of the donors. The presence/absence analyses assumed that sequencing depth was roughly uniform across donors, and that assumption may not be true. V-gene and J-gene trimming of TCR beta chains was associated with a missense DCLRE1C variant in a later genetic analysis, and the association was replicated in an independent cohort. Only TCR beta chains were sequenced in this cohort, and the absence of alpha or paired-chain data limited detectable features. A cluster of highly shared sequence variants was judged likely to be a technical artifact of the sequencing pipeline. A later analysis found that TCR association rates varied across HLA loci, with DRB1 alleles showing the most associated TCRs and HLA-C alleles the fewest. At a false discovery rate of 0.05, a later analysis linked about 17,000 TCR beta sequences to specific HLA alleles. The study listed 150 to 200 TCR beta chains as associated with cytomegalovirus. A later analysis found that most CMV-associated TCR beta chains appeared HLA-restricted, with HLA associations seemingly driven largely by CMV exposure. Most TCR sequences were observed very rarely across donors, whereas some public TCRs were present in many individuals. Linkage disequilibrium might explain the correlated functional status among segregating V segments, but an unknown experimental factor could not be excluded. In a later analysis, HLA-associated TCR beta chains were found to be more clonally expanded and to have lower generation probabilities than equally common non-associated chains. It was suggested by the authors that the approach could potentially be generalized to other disease states and immunological phenotypes. Some IMGT-functional V segments, including TRBV6-2 and TRBV6-3, could not be told apart with the 87-base-pair reads, so those segments were excluded. A later analysis reported that several top co-occurrence clusters appeared linked to parvovirus B19, influenza, CMV and Epstein-Barr virus. HLA typing was unavailable for some donors at each locus, so association tests used only the typed subset.

Library preparation used the immunoSEQ multiplex PCR assay. A mixture of 60 forward primers for TCR Vbeta segments and 13 reverse primers for TCR Jbeta segments was used in the multiplex PCR. The CDR3 region of rearranged TCR beta genes was amplified from genomic DNA by a multiplex PCR assay. Amplified TCR beta libraries were sequenced as 87-base-pair reads on the Illumina HiSeq System. The paper's processing steps were these. A later analysis counted approximately 74 million unique TCR beta chains across the 650 to 700 repertoires, and 9.5 million to 11 million of these chains were shared by at least two donors. A nearest-neighbor algorithm error-corrected the raw reads and collapsed the reads into unique sequences, merging closely related sequences to remove PCR and sequencing errors. V, D and J gene segments were assigned by aligning CDR3 sequences to IMGT reference sequences. For a sequence to be retained, a match of at least six nucleotides to both a V gene segment and a J gene segment was required. Rearrangements were called productive when the CDR3 lacked stop codons and stayed in frame with V and J; all others were non-productive. CDR3 was defined by IMGT convention, running from the second conserved V-encoded cysteine to the conserved J-encoded phenylalanine. Sequences without an unambiguous match to a single V gene segment were excluded from the earlier analysis of a few hundred of the donors. An earlier analysis of 500 to 700 of the donors classified V segments as functional when productive rearrangements were above 56.7% and as segregating when the standard deviation between donors was above 5%. A statistical classification framework was built to diagnose cytomegalovirus status from the catalog of TCR beta chain sequences. In a later analysis, V and J genes were assigned by comparing TCR nucleotide sequences against IMGT/GENE-DB human TR gene sequences. Using the TCRdist pipeline, a later analysis assigned CDR3 sequences along with most-parsimonious VDJ recombination scenarios. In a later analysis, each TCR beta chain was defined by its CDR3 amino acid sequence together with its V-gene family, and reads without a unique V-gene family were excluded. A later analysis removed 500 to 650 highly shared, low-generation-probability nucleotide sequences to deal with suspected cross-contamination and a sequencing artifact. For each public chain, a later analysis derived a clonal expansion index from normalized ranks of inferred template counts within each repertoire. A later analysis computed generation probabilities with a VDJ recombination model fitted to out-of-frame rearrangements, and checked the results against IGoR. In a later analysis, TCR-TCR, TCR-HLA and TCR-CMV co-occurrence was scored with hypergeometric tests, and a repertoire-size bias correction was applied to TCR pairs. In a later analysis, false discovery rates were estimated by permuting HLA or CMV assignments 20 times. In a later analysis, co-occurring TCRs were grouped using DBSCAN, with TCRdist sequence similarity added in when clustering inside HLA-allele-positive subsets. Co-occurrence clustering excluded repertoires with fewer than 30,000 or more than 120,000 public chains, plus five with anomalous nucleotide sharing. TCRdb stores this immuneACCESS table with in-frame sequences only. Part of the clones is absent; in the studies checked, under half of the shortfall reflects unresolved V genes, and no reason is known for the rest. For V, J and clone size, that table is used; D and trimming come from the DNA. The sample's table covers around 140,000 clones. The ten largest clones represent 1.5% to 1.9% of the sample.

The cohort was made up of around 720 healthy bone marrow donors. At the time of sampling, all cohort members were nominally healthy, though unrecorded immune exposures were likely present. The donor tested CMV seronegative, placing the donor among the 350 to 400 seronegative members of the cohort. Each donor provided a peripheral blood sample, and peripheral blood mononuclear cells were used for TCR beta sequencing. Genomic DNA was extracted from the blood cell samples with the Qiagen DNeasy Blood Extraction Kit. Of note for this clone: Its specific antigen is unknown.

CDR1 and CDR2 (SGHTA, FQGTGA) derive from the germline V gene. The CDR3 starts with the cysteine, ends with the phenylalanine, and has 15 residues. The CDR3 DNA has 45 bases and is translated from base 1. Relative to germline, V is missing 0 bases and J is missing 4 bases, with 4 bases of the junction outside any gene match. The clonotype was recovered from a woman aged 40 to 49 in good health and CMV-seronegative. Sequenced: PBMCs. The chain is made from TRBV7-3 and TRBJ2-3, with 7 bases in between that match TRBD2. The sequenced DNA: TGTGCCAGCAGCTTAACCCCCCGGGGGGCAGATACGCAGTATTTT. This gives the protein CASSLTPRGADTQYF.